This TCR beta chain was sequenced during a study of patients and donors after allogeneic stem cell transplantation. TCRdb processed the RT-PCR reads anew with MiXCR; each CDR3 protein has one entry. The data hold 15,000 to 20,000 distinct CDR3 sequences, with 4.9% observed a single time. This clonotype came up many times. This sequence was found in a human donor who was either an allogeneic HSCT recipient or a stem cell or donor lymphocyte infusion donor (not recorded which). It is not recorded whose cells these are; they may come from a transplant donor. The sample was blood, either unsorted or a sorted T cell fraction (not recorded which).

The CDR3 protein is CATSDMRTQYF. CDR3 DNA sequence: TGTGCCACCAGTGACATGAGGACCCAGTACTTC. This rearrangement joins TRBV24-1 to TRBJ2-5; D remains unclear. This CDR3 is 11 amino acids long. The ends were cut back, 4 bases at V and 7 bases at J, with 6 bases in the middle. Per the germline V gene, CDR1 is KGHDR and CDR2 is SFDVKD.